This T cell receptor beta chain was captured in a study of blood T cell repertoires in COVID-19. Whole-study context: PBMCs, B-cell-depleted T cells, or T cells provided the cDNA or gDNA that made up the material.

CDR1 and CDR2 (germline): SNHLY, FYNNEI. Between the trimmed V and J ends, which lost 6 bases and 6 bases, there was a span of 15 bases. The CDR3 has 14 amino acids. Original processing methods: Reference gene primers were amplified, and this amplification served to estimate nucleated cell counts. TCRdb's table, derived via immunoSEQ multiplex PCR, lists solely in-frame clones and lacks some. Clonal size and the V and J genes are those of that table, whereas D and trimming came from the DNA. The data hold just under 55,000 clones, with 80% to 85% observed a single time. This clonotype was obtained from an older woman with acute or convalescent COVID-19. V is TRBV2 and J is TRBJ1-5; D is ambiguous. Sequenced: peripheral blood. The CDR3 region has the DNA TGTGCCAGCAGAGAGAAAAATTCGCCTCAGCCCCAGCATTTT. This encodes CASREKNSPQPQHF.